The 14 T cell receptor beta chains reported below all come from one sample, sequenced in a study of beta chain features in type 1 diabetes. Study findings and constraints: Among all four CD4+ subsets, Type 1 diabetes patients had TCRB CDR3s that were moderately but significantly shorter.

The antigens for these receptors are not known. Sequenced material consisted of expressed TCRB transcripts (all of the isolated RNA was reverse transcribed). This table comes from immunoSEQ multiplex PCR, and its TCRdb copy is limited to in-frame clones, with some not included. The sample includes 130,000 or so clones, roughly 17% seen only once; the top ten take 2% to 3%. Input material: central memory CD4+ T cells from blood. The receptors come from a man in his late teens or twenties with type 1 diabetes.

The chain combines TRBV19 with TRBJ2-1; 14 bases align to TRBD2. Germline CDR1 reads LNHDA; CDR2 reads SQIVND (reference sequence). V shed 1 base and J 2 bases; nucleotides not matched to a gene: 4. CDR3 length equals 18 residues. The CDR3 loop reads CASSIGLAGGVTYNEQFF. DNA of the CDR3: TGTGCCAGTAGTATAGGACTAGCGGGAGGGGTGACCTACAATGAGCAGTTCTTC.

The chain links TRBV5-6 to TRBJ2-5; no reliable D call. V was shortened by 1 base and J by 9 bases, with 7 bases between the two germline ends. There are 11 residues in the CDR3. Germline V CDR1 and CDR2: SGHDT, YYEEEE. This CDR3 reads CASSLRDAQYF. The CDR3, as DNA: TGTGCCAGCAGCTTGCGTGATGCCCAGTACTTC.

The chain is built from TRBV4-2 and TRBJ2-3; 8 nucleotides agree with TRBD2. V shed 5 bases, J shed 4 bases, and the junction held 8 bases outside the gene matches. The CDR3 extends over 15 amino acids. Germline lookup yields CDR1 LGHNA and CDR2 YNFKEQ. CDR3 DNA: TGTGCCAGCAGCGAGACTAGCGCGGGGTCAGATACGCAGTATTTT. Encoded protein: CASSETSAGSDTQYF.

CDR3 DNA: TGCGCCAGCAGCCAAGCGGGGCTAGCCTCCTACGAGCAGTACTTC. It codes for CASSQAGLASYEQYF. The chain links TRBV4-3 to TRBJ2-7; D may match TRBD1 or TRBD2 (5 bases each). The CDR3 spans 15 residues. V was shortened by 1 base and J by 0 bases, with 10 bases between the two germline ends. Germline loops: CDR1 LGHNA, CDR2 YSLEER.

CDR3 protein: CASSALSGSGYNEQFF. The CDR3 bases are TGTGCCAGCAGTGCCCTCAGCGGGAGTGGTTACAATGAGCAGTTCTTC. This chain links TRBV5-4 with TRBJ2-1, with 8 bases lining up with TRBD2. Per germline, CDR1 SGHNT and CDR2 YYREEE (reference sequence). There are 16 residues in the CDR3. With V trimmed by 5 bases and J by 4 bases, 11 bases remained unmatched. The full variable domain, completed using reference TRBV5-4 and TRBJ2-1, is ETGVTQSPTHLIKTRGQQVTLRCSSQSGHNTVSWYQQALGQGPQFIFQYYREEENGRGNFPPRFSGLQFPNYSSELNVNALELDDSALYLCASSALSGSGYNEQFFGPGTRLTVL.

This clone showed up just a few times. The chain carries TRBV7-2 and TRBJ1-4; D perhaps matches TRBD1 (5 bases). CDR1 is SGHTA and CDR2 is FQGNSA in the germline V gene. Trimming took 3 bases from V and 0 from J, leaving 8 bases between them. The CDR3 loop spans 15 amino acids. The CDR3 spells CASSLQGTTNEKLFF. The CDR3 DNA follows: TGTGCCAGCAGCTTGCAGGGCACAACTAATGAAAAACTGTTTTTT.

This chain links TRBV6-6 with TRBJ2-7; D gene unclear. The DNA end is a closer match to TRBJ2-1, so the J assignment may be wrong. CDR3 size: 14 residues. Germline CDR1 and CDR2: MNHNY and SVGAGI (reference sequence). The CDR3 sequence: CASSPRLSYNEQFF. Written as DNA, the CDR3 is TGTGCCAGCAGTCCAAGGCTCTCCTACAATGAGCAGTTCTTC.

The rearrangement links TRBV30 to TRBJ2-3; no clear D gene. Germline lookup yields CDR1 GTSNPN and CDR2 SVGIG (reference sequence). V dropped 2 bases and J dropped 6 bases, with 9 bases sitting between them. This CDR3 region has 12 residues. CDR3 sequence: CAWSLTPDTQYF. The CDR3 nucleotides read TGTGCCTGGAGTCTCACCCCTGATACGCAGTATTTT. Looking up the rest from reference TRBV30 and TRBJ2-3 gives the full variable domain: SQTIHQWPATLVQPVGSPLSLECTVEGTSNPNLYWYRQAAGRGLQLLFYSVGIGQISSEVPQNLSASRPQDRQFILSSKKLLLSDSGFYLCAWSLTPDTQYFGPGTRLTVL.

V gene TRBV9 combines with J gene TRBJ2-1; D is uncertain. This CDR3 spans 14 amino acids. Per germline, CDR1 SGDLS and CDR2 YYNGEE. The V gene lost 0 bases and the J gene lost 5 bases, with 9 bases spanning the gap. The CDR3 region is CASSVAPLDNEQFF. The CDR3 bases are TGTGCCAGCAGCGTAGCCCCCTTAGACAATGAGCAGTTCTTC.

The rearrangement joins TRBV7-9 to TRBJ2-1; 11 positions agree with TRBD2. Germline V gives CDR1 SEHNR, CDR2 FQNEAQ (reference sequence). V dropped 4 bases and J dropped 4; count of bases not matched to a gene: 3. CDR3 size: 15 residues. The CDR3: CASSWGLAEYNEQFF. CDR3 nucleotide sequence: TGTGCCAGCAGCTGGGGACTAGCGGAGTACAATGAGCAGTTCTTC.

The rearrangement joins TRBV27 to TRBJ2-3; 7 bases line up with TRBD2. Germline loops: CDR1 MNHEY, CDR2 SMNVEV (reference sequence). The V and J ends lost 5 bases and 3 bases, in that order; junction bases with no gene match: 8. This CDR3 spans 15 amino acids. CDR3 amino acids: CASSPMTSRTDTQYF. For the CDR3, the DNA is TGTGCCAGCAGTCCGATGACTAGCAGGACAGATACGCAGTATTTT.

The chain joins TRBV6-1 to TRBJ2-2; D may be TRBD1 or TRBD2 (5 bases each). Trimming pared 9 bases from V and 0 bases from J, leaving 14 bases between. The CDR3 runs to 15 residues. Germline V lookup: CDR1 MNHNS, CDR2 SASEGT. CDR3 bases: TGTGCCAGTTCCTTCGGGACGGCGAACACCGGGGAGCTGTTTTTT. It specifies CASSFGTANTGELFF.

The chain has TRBV5-1 and TRBJ2-7; 10 bases agree with TRBD2. V trimming: 0 bases; J trimming: 3 bases; junction bases outside the gene matches: 3. The CDR3 is made up of 15 amino acids. Germline CDR1 is SGHRS and CDR2 is YFSETQ. CDR3 nucleotide sequence: TGCGCCAGCAGCTTGGTAGCGGGGGGCAACTACGAGCAGTACTTC. Residues: CASSLVAGGNYEQYF.

The chain carries TRBV6-7 and TRBJ1-5, with 8 bases lining up with TRBD1. TRBV6-7 is an ORF, and what it does is uncertain. With V trimmed by 6 bases and J by 4 bases, 8 bases remained unmatched. There are 15 residues in the CDR3. The DNA of the CDR3 is TGTGCCAGCAGCCCCTGGACAGGGCCAAATCAGCCCCAGCATTTT. Translated, it gives CASSPWTGPNQPQHF.